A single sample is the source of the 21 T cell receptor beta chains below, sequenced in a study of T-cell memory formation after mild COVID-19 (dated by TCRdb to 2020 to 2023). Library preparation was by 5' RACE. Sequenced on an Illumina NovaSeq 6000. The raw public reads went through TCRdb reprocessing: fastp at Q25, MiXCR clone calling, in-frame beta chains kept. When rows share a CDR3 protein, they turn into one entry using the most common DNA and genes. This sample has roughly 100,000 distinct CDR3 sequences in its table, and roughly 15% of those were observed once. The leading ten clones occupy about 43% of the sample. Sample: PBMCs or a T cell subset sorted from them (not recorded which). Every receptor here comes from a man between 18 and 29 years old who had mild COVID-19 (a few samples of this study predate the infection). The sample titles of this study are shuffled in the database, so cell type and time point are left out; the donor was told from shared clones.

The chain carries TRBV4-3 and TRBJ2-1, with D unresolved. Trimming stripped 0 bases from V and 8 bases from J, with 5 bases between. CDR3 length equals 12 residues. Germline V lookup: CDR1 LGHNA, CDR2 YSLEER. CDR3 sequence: CASSQDGDEQFF. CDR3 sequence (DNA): TGCGCCAGCAGCCAAGATGGGGATGAGCAGTTCTTC.

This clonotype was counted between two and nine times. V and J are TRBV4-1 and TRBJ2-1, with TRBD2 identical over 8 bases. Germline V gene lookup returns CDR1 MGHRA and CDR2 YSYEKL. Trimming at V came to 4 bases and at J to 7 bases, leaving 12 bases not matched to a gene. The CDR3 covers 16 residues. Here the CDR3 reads CASSPGGGRAWNEQFF. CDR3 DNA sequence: TGCGCCAGCAGCCCGGGAGGGGGGAGAGCGTGGAATGAGCAGTTCTTC.

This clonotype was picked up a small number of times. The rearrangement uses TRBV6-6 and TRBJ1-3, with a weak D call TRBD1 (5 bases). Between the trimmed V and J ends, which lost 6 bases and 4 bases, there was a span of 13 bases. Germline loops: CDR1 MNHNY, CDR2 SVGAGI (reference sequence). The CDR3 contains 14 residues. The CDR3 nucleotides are TGTGCCAGCAGAAGCCTTGGGGCAGGAAACACCATATATTTT. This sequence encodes CASRSLGAGNTIYF.

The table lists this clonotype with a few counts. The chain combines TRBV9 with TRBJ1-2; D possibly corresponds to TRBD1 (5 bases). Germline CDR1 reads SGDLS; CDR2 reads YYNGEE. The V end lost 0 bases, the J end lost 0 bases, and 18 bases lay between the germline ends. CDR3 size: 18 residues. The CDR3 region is CASSVEEGPLDPNYGYTF. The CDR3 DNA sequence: TGTGCCAGCAGCGTAGAAGAGGGGCCGTTAGATCCTAACTATGGCTACACCTTC.

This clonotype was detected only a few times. The CDR3 DNA sequence: TGTGCCAGCAGCCAACCGGTTGAGCAGTACGTC. Protein sequence: CASSQPVEQYV. The chain combines TRBV4-2 with TRBJ2-7; D uncertain. This CDR3 comprises 11 residues. Per germline, CDR1 LGHNA and CDR2 YNFKEQ. V shed 2 bases and J shed 7 bases, with 6 bases lying between them.

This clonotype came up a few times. CDR3 DNA: TGTGCCAGCAGCTTAGTCGGGGGGGCCTACAATGAGCAGTTCTTC. Residues: CASSLVGGAYNEQFF. The rearrangement uses TRBV7-9 and TRBJ2-1; 8 nucleotides align to TRBD2. V lost 1 base, J lost 2 bases, and 1 base stayed unmatched. Germline-derived CDR1 and CDR2 are SEHNR and FQNEAQ (reference sequence). There are 15 residues in the CDR3.

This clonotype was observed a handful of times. In nucleotides, the CDR3 is TGTGCCAGCAGCCAAGCCCCTAGCCCCAACACCGGGGAGCTGTTTTTT. Translated: CASSQAPSPNTGELFF. This chain uses TRBV3-1 with TRBJ2-2; tentatively, D is TRBD2 (5 bases). Germline CDR1 and CDR2: LGHDT and YNNKEL (reference sequence). V was trimmed by 1 base and J by 2 bases, leaving 11 bases between them. The CDR3 sequence is 16 residues long.

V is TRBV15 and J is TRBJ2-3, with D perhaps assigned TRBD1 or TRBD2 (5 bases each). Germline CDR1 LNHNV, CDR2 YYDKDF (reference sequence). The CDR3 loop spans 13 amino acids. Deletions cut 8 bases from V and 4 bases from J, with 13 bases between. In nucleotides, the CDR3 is TGTGCCACCGGGGCGGGCAGGGCAGATACGCAGTATTTT. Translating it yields CATGAGRADTQYF.

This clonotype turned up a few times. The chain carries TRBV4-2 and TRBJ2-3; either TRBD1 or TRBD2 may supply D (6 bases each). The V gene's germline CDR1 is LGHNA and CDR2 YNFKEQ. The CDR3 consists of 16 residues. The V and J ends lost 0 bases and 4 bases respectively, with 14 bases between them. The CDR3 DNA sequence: TGTGCCAGCAGCCAAGATAGAGGGGGGCGCGCAGATACGCAGTATTTT. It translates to CASSQDRGGRADTQYF.

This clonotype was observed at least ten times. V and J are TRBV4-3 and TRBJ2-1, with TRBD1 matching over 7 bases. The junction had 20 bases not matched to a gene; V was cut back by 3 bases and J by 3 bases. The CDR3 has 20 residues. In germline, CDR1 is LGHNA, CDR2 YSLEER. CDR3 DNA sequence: TGCGCCAGCAGCCACGGGACAGCACGGGGCCCCGGGTTAGACTACAATGAGCAGTTCTTC. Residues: CASSHGTARGPGLDYNEQFF.

The CDR3 DNA follows: TGTGCCAGCACAGGGTCAACCATATATTTT. This encodes CASTGSTIYF. The V call is TRBV2, the J call TRBJ1-3; the D gene is possibly TRBD1 (5 bases). Per the germline V gene, CDR1 is SNHLY and CDR2 is FYNNEI. This CDR3 is built from 10 residues. Trimming shortened V by 7 bases and J by 10 bases, and 8 bases separated the two germline ends.

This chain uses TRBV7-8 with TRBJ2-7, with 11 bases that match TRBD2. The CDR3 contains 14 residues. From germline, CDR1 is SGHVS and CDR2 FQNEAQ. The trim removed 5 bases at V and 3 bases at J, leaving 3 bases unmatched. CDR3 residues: CASSDLAGGYEQYF. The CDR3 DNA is TGTGCCAGCAGCGATCTAGCGGGGGGCTACGAGCAGTACTTC.

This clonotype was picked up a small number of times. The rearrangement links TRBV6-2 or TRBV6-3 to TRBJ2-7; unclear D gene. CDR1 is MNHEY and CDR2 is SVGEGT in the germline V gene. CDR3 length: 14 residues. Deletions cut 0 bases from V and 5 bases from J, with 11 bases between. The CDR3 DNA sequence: TGTGCCAGCAGTTACTCTTCAGCTCCCCACGAGCAGTACGTC. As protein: CASSYSSAPHEQYV.

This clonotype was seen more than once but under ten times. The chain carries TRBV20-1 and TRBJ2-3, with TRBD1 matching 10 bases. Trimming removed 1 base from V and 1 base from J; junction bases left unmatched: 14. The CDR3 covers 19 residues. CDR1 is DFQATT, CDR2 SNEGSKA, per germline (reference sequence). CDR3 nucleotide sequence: TGCAGTGCTAGAGGCTCAGGGACAGGGGATCCTTACGGCACAGATACGCAGTATTTT. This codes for CSARGSGTGDPYGTDTQYF.

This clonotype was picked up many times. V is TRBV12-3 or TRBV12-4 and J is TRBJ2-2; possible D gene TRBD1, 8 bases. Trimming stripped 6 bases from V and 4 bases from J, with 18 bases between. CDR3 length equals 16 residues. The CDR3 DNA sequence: TGTGCCAGCAGCCCTGCGACAGGGGAGGGCACCGGGGAGCTGTTTTTT. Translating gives CASSPATGEGTGELFF.

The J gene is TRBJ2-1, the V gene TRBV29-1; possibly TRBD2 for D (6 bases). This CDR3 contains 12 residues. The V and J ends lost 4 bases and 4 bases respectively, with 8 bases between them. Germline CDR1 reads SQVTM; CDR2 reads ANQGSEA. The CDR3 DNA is TGCAGCGTTGGGACTACATACAATGAGCAGTTCTTC. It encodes CSVGTTYNEQFF.

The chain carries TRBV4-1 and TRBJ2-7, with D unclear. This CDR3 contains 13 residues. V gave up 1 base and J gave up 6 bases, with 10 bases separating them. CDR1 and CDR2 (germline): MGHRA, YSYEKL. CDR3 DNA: TGCGCCAGCAGCCAAGTCCCTCAATCCGAGCAGTACTTC. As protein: CASSQVPQSEQYF.

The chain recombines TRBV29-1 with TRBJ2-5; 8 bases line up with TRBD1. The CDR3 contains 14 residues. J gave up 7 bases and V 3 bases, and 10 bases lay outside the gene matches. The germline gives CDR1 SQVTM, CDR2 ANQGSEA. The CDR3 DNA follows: TGCAGCGTTGACCAGGGGGCGGTGAGAGGGACCCAGTACTTC. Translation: CSVDQGAVRGTQYF.

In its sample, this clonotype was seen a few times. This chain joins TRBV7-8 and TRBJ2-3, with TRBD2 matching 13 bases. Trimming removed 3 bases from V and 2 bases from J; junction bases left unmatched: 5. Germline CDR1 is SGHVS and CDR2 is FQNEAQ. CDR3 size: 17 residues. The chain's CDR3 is CASSFGLAGAFTDTQYF. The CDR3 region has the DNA TGTGCCAGCAGCTTCGGACTAGCGGGGGCCTTCACAGATACGCAGTATTTT.

The CDR3 here is CASSPGALAYEQFF. CDR3 DNA sequence: TGTGCCAGCAGCCCGGGGGCCCTCGCCTATGAGCAGTTCTTC. This chain connects TRBV6-5 to TRBJ2-1; either TRBD1 or TRBD2 may supply D (6 bases each). Germline loops: CDR1 MNHEY, CDR2 SVGAGI. The V end was cut by 6 bases, the J end by 8 bases, with 17 bases between. The CDR3 extends over 14 amino acids.

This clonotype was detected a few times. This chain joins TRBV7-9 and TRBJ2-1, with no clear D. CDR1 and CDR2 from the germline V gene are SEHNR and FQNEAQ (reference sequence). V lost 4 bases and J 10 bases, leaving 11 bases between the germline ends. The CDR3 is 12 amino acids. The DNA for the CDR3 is TGTGCCAGCAGCTCAGACTCCTTAGAGCAGTTCTTC. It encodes CASSSDSLEQFF.